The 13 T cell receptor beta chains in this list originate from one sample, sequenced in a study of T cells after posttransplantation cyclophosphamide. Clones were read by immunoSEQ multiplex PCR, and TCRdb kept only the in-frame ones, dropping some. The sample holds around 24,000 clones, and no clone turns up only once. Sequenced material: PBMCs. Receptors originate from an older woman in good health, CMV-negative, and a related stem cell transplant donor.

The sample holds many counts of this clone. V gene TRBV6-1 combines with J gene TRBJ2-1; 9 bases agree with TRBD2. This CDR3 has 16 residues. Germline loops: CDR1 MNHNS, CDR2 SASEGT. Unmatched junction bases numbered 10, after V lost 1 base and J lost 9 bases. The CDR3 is CASSEVGTSSRGEQFF. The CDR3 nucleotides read TGTGCCAGCAGTGAAGTGGGGACTAGCTCGAGGGGTGAGCAGTTCTTC.

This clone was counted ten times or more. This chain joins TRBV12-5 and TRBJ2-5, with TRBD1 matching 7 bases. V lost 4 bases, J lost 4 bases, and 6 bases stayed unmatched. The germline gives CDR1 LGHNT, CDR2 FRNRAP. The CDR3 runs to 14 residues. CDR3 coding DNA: TGTGCTAGTGGTTACCTGACAGGGCGAGAGACCCAGTACTTC. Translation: CASGYLTGRETQYF.

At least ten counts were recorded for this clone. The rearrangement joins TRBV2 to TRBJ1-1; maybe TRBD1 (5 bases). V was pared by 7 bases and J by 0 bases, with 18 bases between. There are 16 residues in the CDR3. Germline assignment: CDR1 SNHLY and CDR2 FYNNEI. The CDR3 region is CASTAASGSMNTEAFF. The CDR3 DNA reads TGTGCCAGCACGGCCGCCTCAGGGTCCATGAACACTGAAGCTTTCTTT. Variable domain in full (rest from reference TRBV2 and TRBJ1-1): EPEVTQTPSHQVTQMGQEVILRCVPISNHLYFYWYRQILGQKVEFLVSFYNNEISEKSEIFDDQFSVERPDGSNFTLKIRSTKLEDSAMYFCASTAASGSMNTEAFFGQGTRLTVV.

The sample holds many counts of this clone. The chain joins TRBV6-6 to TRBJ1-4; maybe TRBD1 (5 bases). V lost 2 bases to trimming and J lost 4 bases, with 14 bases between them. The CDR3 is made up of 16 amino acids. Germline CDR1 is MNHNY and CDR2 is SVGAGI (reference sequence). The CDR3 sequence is CASSYGTSMGNEKLFF. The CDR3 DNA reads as TGTGCCAGCAGTTACGGGACTTCGATGGGTAATGAAAAACTGTTTTTT.

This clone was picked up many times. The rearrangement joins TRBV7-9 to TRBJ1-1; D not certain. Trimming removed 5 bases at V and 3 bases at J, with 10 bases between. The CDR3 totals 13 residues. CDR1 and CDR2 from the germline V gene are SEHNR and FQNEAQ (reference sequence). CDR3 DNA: TGTGCCAGCAGCCAAGGAGGGCACACTGAAGCTTTCTTT. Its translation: CASSQGGHTEAFF.

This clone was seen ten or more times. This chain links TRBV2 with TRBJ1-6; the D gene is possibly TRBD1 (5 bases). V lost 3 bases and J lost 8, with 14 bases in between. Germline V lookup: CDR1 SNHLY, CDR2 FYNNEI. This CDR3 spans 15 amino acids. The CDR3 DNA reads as TGTGCCAGCAGTGATAAGTACAGGAGTGATTCACCCCTCCACTTT. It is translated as CASSDKYRSDSPLHF.

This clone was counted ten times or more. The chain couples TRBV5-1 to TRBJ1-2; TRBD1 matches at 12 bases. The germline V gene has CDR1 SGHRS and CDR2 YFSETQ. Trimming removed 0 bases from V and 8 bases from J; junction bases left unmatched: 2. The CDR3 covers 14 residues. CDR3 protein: CASSLAGTGGGYTF. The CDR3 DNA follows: TGCGCCAGCAGCTTGGCTGGGACAGGGGGCGGCTACACCTTC. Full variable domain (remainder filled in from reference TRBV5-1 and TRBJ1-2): KAGVTQTPRYLIKTRGQQVTLSCSPISGHRSVSWYQQTPGQGLQFLFEYFSETQRNKGNFPGRFSGRQFSNSRSEMNVSTLELGDSALYLCASSLAGTGGGYTFGSGTRLTVV.

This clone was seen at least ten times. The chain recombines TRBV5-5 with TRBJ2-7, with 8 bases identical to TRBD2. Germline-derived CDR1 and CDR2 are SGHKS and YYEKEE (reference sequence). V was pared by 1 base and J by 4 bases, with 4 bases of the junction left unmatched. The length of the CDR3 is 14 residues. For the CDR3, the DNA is TGTGCCAGCAGCTTGTATAGCGGGATTTACGAGCAGTACTTC. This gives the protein CASSLYSGIYEQYF. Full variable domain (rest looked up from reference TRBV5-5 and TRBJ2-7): DAGVTQSPTHLIKTRGQQVTLRCSPISGHKSVSWYQQVLGQGPQFIFQYYEKEERGRGNFPDRFSARQFPNYSSELNVNALLLGDSALYLCASSLYSGIYEQYFGPGTRLTVT.

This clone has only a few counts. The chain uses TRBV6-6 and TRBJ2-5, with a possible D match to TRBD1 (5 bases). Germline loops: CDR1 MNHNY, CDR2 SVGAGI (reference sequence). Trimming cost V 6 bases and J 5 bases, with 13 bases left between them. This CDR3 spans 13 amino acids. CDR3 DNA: TGTGCCAGCAGGGAAGGGGTGGGGGAGACCCAGTACTTC. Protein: CASREGVGETQYF.

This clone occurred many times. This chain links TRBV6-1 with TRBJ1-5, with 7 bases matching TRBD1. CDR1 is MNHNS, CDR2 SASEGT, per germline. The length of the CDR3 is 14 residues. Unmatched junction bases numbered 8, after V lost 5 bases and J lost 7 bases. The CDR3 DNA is TGTGCCAGCAGTTCTCAGGGGGTGAGGCAGCCCCAGCATTTT. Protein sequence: CASSSQGVRQPQHF.

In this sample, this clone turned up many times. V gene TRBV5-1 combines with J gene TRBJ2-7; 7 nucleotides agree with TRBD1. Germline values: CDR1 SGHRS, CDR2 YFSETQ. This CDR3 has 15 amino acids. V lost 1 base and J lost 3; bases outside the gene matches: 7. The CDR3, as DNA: TGCGCCAGCAGCTTGTCCGGACAGGTGGTCTACGAGCAGTACTTC. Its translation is CASSLSGQVVYEQYF. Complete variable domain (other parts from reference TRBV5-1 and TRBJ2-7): KAGVTQTPRYLIKTRGQQVTLSCSPISGHRSVSWYQQTPGQGLQFLFEYFSETQRNKGNFPGRFSGRQFSNSRSEMNVSTLELGDSALYLCASSLSGQVVYEQYFGPGTRLTVT.

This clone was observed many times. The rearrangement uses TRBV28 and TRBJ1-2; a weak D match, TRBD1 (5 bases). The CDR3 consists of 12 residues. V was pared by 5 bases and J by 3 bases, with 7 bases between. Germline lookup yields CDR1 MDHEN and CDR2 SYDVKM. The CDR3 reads CASSPGHYGYTF. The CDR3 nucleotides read TGTGCCAGCAGTCCAGGGCACTATGGCTACACCTTC.

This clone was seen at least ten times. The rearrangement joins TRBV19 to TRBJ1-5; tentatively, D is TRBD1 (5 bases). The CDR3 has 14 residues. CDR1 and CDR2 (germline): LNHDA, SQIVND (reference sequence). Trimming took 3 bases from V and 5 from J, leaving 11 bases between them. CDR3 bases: TGTGCCAGTAGTATTGTAAGGGGTCATCAGCCCCAGCATTTT. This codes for CASSIVRGHQPQHF.